Below, 8 T cell receptor beta chains from the same sample are listed, as sequenced in a study of tumor-infiltrating lymphocytes in oesophageal squamous cell carcinoma. TCRdb reanalysed the PCR reads using MiXCR and keeps one entry per CDR3 protein. The table includes under 20,000 distinct CDR3 sequences, 45% to 50% detected once. The specimen was esophageal tumor tissue. The receptors derive from a male donor with esophageal squamous cell carcinoma.

This clonotype was seen repeatedly, ten times or more. The chain carries TRBV9 and TRBJ1-5, with D unclear. V lost 0 bases and J lost 0, with 7 bases in between. CDR1 and CDR2 (germline): SGDLS, YYNGEE. The CDR3 sequence is 15 residues long. CDR3 in DNA: TGTGCCAGCAGCGTAGAAGGCCGTAGCAATCAGCCCCAGCATTTT. Protein: CASSVEGRSNQPQHF.

This clonotype appeared a few times. The rearrangement uses TRBV7-2 and TRBJ1-1; D perhaps matches TRBD1 (5 bases). This CDR3 spans 16 amino acids. Germline V lookup: CDR1 SGHTA, CDR2 FQGNSA. V was clipped by 0 bases and J by 0 bases, with 11 bases between them. The CDR3, as DNA: TGTGCCAGCAGCTTAGCCTCAGGGAGGCTGAACACTGAAGCTTTCTTT. Its translation is CASSLASGRLNTEAFF.

Concerning this clonotype: Compared with germline, one end of the junction differs, possibly owing to a read error. The rearrangement links TRBV5-3 to TRBJ1-2; 7 nucleotides align to TRBD1. TRBV5-3 is an open reading frame, and its role is uncertain. The CDR3 is 15 residues long. The CDR3 coding sequence is TGTGCCAGCAGCTTGCCAGACAGGGACATCTATGGCTACACCTTC. This codes for CASSLPDRDIYGYTF.

By its share, this clonotype is medium-sized. V and J are TRBV7-6 and TRBJ1-1, with D hard to call. Germline-derived CDR1 and CDR2 are SGHVS and FNYEAQ. V was clipped by 2 bases and J by 2 bases, with 6 bases between them. The CDR3 spans 13 residues. CDR3 in amino acids: CASSLQTNTEAFF. CDR3 in DNA: TGTGCCAGCAGCTTACAGACAAACACTGAAGCTTTCTTT.

The chain has TRBV12-3 or TRBV12-4 and TRBJ2-4, with D perhaps matching TRBD1 (7 bases). TRBJ2-7 explains the end of the DNA better; the J call may be wrong. The length of the CDR3 is 17 residues. CDR3 amino acids: CASSLYLGRGEAYEQYF. CDR3 bases: TGTGCCAGCAGTTTATATCTGGGCAGGGGGGAAGCCTACGAGCAGTACTTC.

The sample holds many counts of this clonotype. This sequence joins TRBV5-5 and TRBJ1-2, with a tentative D call TRBD1 (6 bases). The CDR3 runs to 13 residues. Germline CDR1 is SGHKS and CDR2 is YYEKEE (reference sequence). Trimming took off 3 bases at V and 7 bases at J, with 13 bases between the two ends. The CDR3 here is CASSYSLRGGYTF. The CDR3 coding sequence is TGTGCCAGCAGCTATTCTCTCAGGGGTGGCTACACCTTC.

The chain links TRBV5-4 to TRBJ2-3; D is perhaps TRBD2 (5 bases). The CDR3 consists of 15 residues. Germline V lookup: CDR1 SGHNT, CDR2 YYREEE (reference sequence). The V end was cut by 2 bases, the J end by 2 bases, with 12 bases between. In DNA form, the CDR3 reads TGTGCCAGCAGCTTCCGGAGCGGCAACACAGATACGCAGTATTTT. Amino acids: CASSFRSGNTDTQYF.

The gene calls are TRBV6-6 and TRBJ1-5, with a tentative D call TRBD1 (6 bases). The germline gives CDR1 MNHNY, CDR2 SVGAGI (reference sequence). The CDR3 spans 14 residues. V was cut by 2 bases and J by 6 bases, with 11 bases left in between. This CDR3 is CASSYGGASQPQHF. The CDR3 DNA follows: TGTGCCAGCAGTTACGGGGGGGCCAGTCAGCCCCAGCATTTT.